The clone carrying this T cell receptor (beta chain) came up a few times. CDR1 is SQVTM, CDR2 ANQGSEA, per germline. This CDR3 spans 12 amino acids. The sample belongs to a study of blood T cells in healthy people across ages. A second roughly 6 to 11 cycle PCR used barcoded and J-beta primers. TCRdb passed the 5' RACE reads through MiXCR, listing each CDR3 protein once. Of about 800,000 distinct CDR3 sequences in the sample, roughly 25% are singletons; the top ten hold approximately 4%. The same specimen was also included in a second study, on T cells of mothers and their children.

The J gene is TRBJ2-5, the V gene TRBV29-1; D remains ambiguous. The DNA end is more similar to TRBJ2-7, so the J call may be wrong. The source of this sequence is a boy aged 5-17 years in good health. The material sequenced was blood. The CDR3 sequence: CSAGLTGYEQYF. CDR3 DNA sequence: TGCAGCGCTGGTTTAACGGGCTACGAGCAGTACTTC.